This TCR beta chain was recovered during a study of cytomegalovirus exposure and HLA in healthy donors. TCRdb's copy holds only in-frame clones and misses some; the assay was immunoSEQ multiplex PCR. The data show under 80,000 clones, 90% to 95% seen once. The CDR3 is made up of 15 amino acids. CDR1 is LGHNT, CDR2 FRNRAP, per germline. V lost 4 bases, J lost 1 base, and 13 bases lay in between. Study-wide points: Investigators reported 164 TCR beta chains as tied to cytomegalovirus. The classifier reportedly diagnosed cytomegalovirus status with high specificity and sensitivity.

About this clone itself: Its antigen is currently unknown.

The source of this sequence is a woman aged 18-29 years in good health and CMV-seronegative. The rearrangement uses TRBV12-5 and TRBJ1-2; possible D gene TRBD1, 6 bases. Sample: PBMCs. The DNA for the CDR3 is TGTGCTAGTGGTTCAGGGGCGGGAGATAACTATGGCTACACCTTC. It yields the protein CASGSGAGDNYGYTF.